This TCR beta chain was documented in a study of T cells after yellow fever vaccination (dated by TCRdb to between 2017 and 2020). Study-level background: The SMART-Seq v4 Ultra Low Input RNA kit was used to prepare libraries from fractions with low cell numbers. Bulk TCR alpha and beta repertoires were sequenced longitudinally to track T-cell clones before and after primary and booster YFV17D yellow fever vaccination. Two healthy male donors, one aged 18 to 30 and one aged 30 to 39 years, were included in the cohort. Bulk PBMC replicates and cell subsets were isolated from blood drawn at multiple timepoints before and after both primary and secondary immunization. General conclusions and limits of the study: Most clones expanded after primary vaccination were re-detected after the booster (about 95% of CD4 and about nine tenths of CD8), suggesting broad memory maintenance. Because only a couple of donors were included in the study, the extent to which the findings can be generalized is limited. Computational filtering was needed because FACS-sorted repertoires could contain abundant contaminating clonotypes from the bulk population. A small share of clonotypes occurred in both CD4 and CD8 compartments, likely arising from convergent recombination. The secondary T-cell response was found to be weaker but faster than the primary response, with a peak reached on day 5 rather than on day 15.

This clonotype has a handful of counts. Its antigen is unknown. Per-nucleotide qualities are absent, and no much larger clonotype sits a single base away. The trim is 3 bases for V and 3 bases for J, with a gap of 12 bases between the germline ends. Reading the germline V gene (reference sequence) gives CDR1 DFQATT and CDR2 SNEGSKA. The CDR3 runs 14 residues from the cysteine to the phenylalanine. Only CDR3 DNA remains: 42 bases, in frame from the first base. In light of the paper, this sample's treatment or condition label describes: live attenuated yellow fever vaccine strain. Two biological replicates of bulk PBMCs were collected at each blood-draw timepoint. PBMCs were isolated from peripheral blood using a standard Ficoll-Paque protocol. TriZol was used to extract RNA from bulk PBMCs, CD4 and CD8 fractions, and dextramer-positive and dextramer-negative fractions. Sequencing instrument: Illumina NovaSeq 6000. Synthesis of TCR cDNA relied on 5'RACE template switching, a step that introduced a universal primer site along with unique molecular identifiers. cDNA synthesis was primed from both the TCR alpha and TCR beta constant segments. Library amplification involved two PCR steps, and the second step added sample barcodes and sequencing adapters. Sequencing of libraries was done on Illumina HiSeq 2500 (2x100 bp) or NovaSeq (2x150 bp). The paper's data handling went like this. MIGEC handled demultiplexing of reads and collapsing into UMI consensus sequences, while MiXCR performed V(D)J alignment. Clonotypes responding to the vaccine were identified with edgeR on replicate PBMC samples, with the criteria of FDR below 0.01 and a log2 fold change above 5 up to day 15. Bulk clonotypes were assigned CD4 or CD8 identity according to which sequenced CD4 or CD8 repertoire held them at higher abundance. Through fastp at Q25 and MiXCR, TCRdb rebuilt clones from the public reads, retaining in-frame beta chains. Each entry is one CDR3 protein sequence, shown with its most common DNA and genes. Clone size and V and J calls follow TCRdb, not the original study. This sample holds 230,000 or so distinct CDR3 sequences; over 3% were observed only once. The ten top clones hold around a fifth of the sample.

The receptor was isolated from a man aged 18 to 29 who received the YFV17D yellow fever vaccine. The specimen was PBMCs, collected 15 days after the yellow fever booster vaccination. The sequence is built from TRBV20-1 and TRBJ2-1, with no confidently assigned D gene. The DNA sequence follows: TGCAGTGCTAGTACGATAGCCCGCTACAATGAGCAGTTCTTC. Translated, it gives CSASTIARYNEQFF.